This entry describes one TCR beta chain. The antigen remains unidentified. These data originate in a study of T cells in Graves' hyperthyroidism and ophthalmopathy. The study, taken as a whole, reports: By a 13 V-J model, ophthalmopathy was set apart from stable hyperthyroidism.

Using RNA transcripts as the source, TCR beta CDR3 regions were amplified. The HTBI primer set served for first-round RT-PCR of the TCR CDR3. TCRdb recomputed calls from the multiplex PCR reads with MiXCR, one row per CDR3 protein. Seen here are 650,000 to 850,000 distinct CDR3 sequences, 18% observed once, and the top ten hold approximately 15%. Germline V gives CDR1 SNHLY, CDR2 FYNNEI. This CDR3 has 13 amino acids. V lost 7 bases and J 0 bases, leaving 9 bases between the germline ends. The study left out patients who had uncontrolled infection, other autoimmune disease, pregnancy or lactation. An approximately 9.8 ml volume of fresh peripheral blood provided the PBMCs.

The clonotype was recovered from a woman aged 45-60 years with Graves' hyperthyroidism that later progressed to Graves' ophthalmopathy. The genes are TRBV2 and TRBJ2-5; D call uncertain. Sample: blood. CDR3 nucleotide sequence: TGTGCCAGCAATAGAGCCCACCAAGAGACCCAGTACTTC. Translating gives CASNRAHQETQYF.